This T cell receptor (beta chain) is from a study of blood T cell repertoires in COVID-19. Study background: Specimens from acute and convalescent COVID-19 originated in the United States, Italy and Spain. Sample material is recorded as cDNA or gDNA derived from T cells, B-cell-depleted T cells, or PBMCs.

In its sample, this clone was seen once. With V trimmed by 0 bases and J by 6 bases, 9 bases remained unmatched. CDR1 and CDR2 (germline): WNHNN, SYGVQD (reference sequence). This CDR3 is 16 amino acids long. How the authors handled the data: Reference gene primer amplification in the assay estimated nucleated cell counts. Clones were read by immunoSEQ multiplex PCR, and TCRdb kept only the in-frame ones, dropping some. V, J and clone size derive from that table, while D and trimming were established from the DNA sequence. The data show tens of thousands of clones, with roughly 84% seen just once and approximately 5.1% held by the top ten.

The sequenced material came from peripheral blood. The gene calls are TRBV10-1 and TRBJ2-3; 7 bases line up with TRBD2. This receptor was obtained from an elderly man in a cohort sampled during active COVID-19. The CDR3 sequence: CASSESGAGLLDTQYF. DNA for the CDR3: TGCGCCAGCAGTGAGTCGGGAGCGGGGCTCCTGGATACGCAGTATTTT.